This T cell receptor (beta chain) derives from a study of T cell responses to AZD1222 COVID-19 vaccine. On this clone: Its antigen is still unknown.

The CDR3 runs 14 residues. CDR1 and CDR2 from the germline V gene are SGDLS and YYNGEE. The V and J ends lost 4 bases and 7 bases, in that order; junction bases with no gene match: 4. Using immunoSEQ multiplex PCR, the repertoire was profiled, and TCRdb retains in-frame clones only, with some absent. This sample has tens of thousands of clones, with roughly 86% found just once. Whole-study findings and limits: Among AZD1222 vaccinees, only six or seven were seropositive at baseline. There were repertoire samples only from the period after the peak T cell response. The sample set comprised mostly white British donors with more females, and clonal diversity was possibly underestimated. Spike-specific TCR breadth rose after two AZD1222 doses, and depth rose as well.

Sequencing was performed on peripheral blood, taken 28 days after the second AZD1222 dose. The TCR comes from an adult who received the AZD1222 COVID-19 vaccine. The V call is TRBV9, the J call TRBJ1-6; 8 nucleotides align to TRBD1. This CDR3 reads CASSLRTGNSPLHF. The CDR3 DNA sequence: TGTGCCAGCAGCCTAAGGACAGGGAATTCACCCCTCCACTTT.